This T cell receptor (beta chain) came from a study of blood T cell repertoires in COVID-19. Study information: Specimens from acute and convalescent COVID-19 originated in the United States, Italy and Spain. From T cells, B-cell-depleted T cells, or PBMCs came the material, which was cDNA or gDNA.

In the source study's methods: Nucleated cell counts were estimated from reference gene primer amplification. The table came from immunoSEQ multiplex PCR; TCRdb's copy has only in-frame clones and leaves some out. The V and J calls and clone size come from that table; D and trimming were worked out from the DNA. The sample lists more than 85,000 clones; around 85% were seen once. V lost 7 bases to trimming and J lost 8 bases, with 12 bases between them. This CDR3 spans 11 amino acids. CDR1 SQVTM and CDR2 ANQGSEA come from the germline V gene. The V gene is TRBV29-1, the J gene TRBJ2-1; D perhaps matches TRBD1 (6 bases). The source is a man aged 80 or over with acute or convalescent COVID-19. Sequences were obtained from peripheral blood. The CDR3 reads CSAHRDHEQFF. CDR3 DNA: TGCAGCGCCCACAGGGATCATGAGCAGTTCTTC.